This TCR beta chain comes out of a study of shared clonotypes between healthy human individuals. V was clipped by 5 bases and J by 5 bases, with 15 bases between them. The CDR3 length is 14 residues. Germline V gives CDR1 MNHEY, CDR2 SMNVEV (reference sequence). TCRdb's table, derived via immunoSEQ multiplex PCR, lists solely in-frame clones and lacks some. The sample includes over 1.5 million clones, 95% to 99% of them seen just once. The J gene is TRBJ2-5, the V gene TRBV27; D not certain. The clonotype originates from a man aged 25 to 40 in good health. Sequencing used naive CD4+ T cells sorted from blood. The subset here: CD45RA+ positively selected. The CDR3: CASSPYDPRETQYF. CDR3 coding DNA: TGTGCCAGCAGTCCATACGACCCCCGGGAGACCCAGTACTTC.